These T cell receptor beta chains were read from a single sample in a study of graft-versus-host responses after intestinal transplantation. Assay: immunoSEQ multiplex PCR; the TCRdb copy retains only in-frame clones and omits some. This table holds more than 9,500 clones, 35% found once. The source was alloreactive CD8+ T cells from a mixed lymphocyte reaction culture, collected before intestinal transplant. The source of these receptors is a human patient who received an intestinal transplant. Both conserved end residues are part of each CDR3. Fields, in order: clone size, J gene, V gene, D gene, CDR3 protein, CDR3 DNA. The D gene is left open where the match is weak. A row's size may be missing; if present it is once, few, many or a size class.

clone size: -
J gene: TRBJ1-2
V gene: TRBV27
D gene: TRBD1
CDR3 protein: CASSPLGQGSHGYTF
CDR3 DNA: TGTGCCAGCAGTCCTTTAGGACAGGGGTCCCATGGCTACACCTTC

clone size: few
J gene: TRBJ1-2
V gene: TRBV6-6
D gene: TRBD1
CDR3 protein: CASSLLRADRGLDTF
CDR3 DNA: TGTGCCAGCAGCCTACTACGGGCGGACAGGGGGCTGGACACCTTC

clone size: -
J gene: TRBJ2-1
V gene: TRBV7-9
D gene: TRBD2
CDR3 protein: CASSLASGSSYNEQFF
CDR3 DNA: TGTGCCAGCAGCTTGGCTAGCGGGAGTTCCTACAATGAGCAGTTCTTC

clone size: -
J gene: TRBJ1-1
V gene: TRBV6-5
D gene: -
CDR3 protein: CASSEYRVNTEAFF
CDR3 DNA: TGTGCCAGCAGTGAATACAGGGTGAACACTGAAGCTTTCTTT

clone size: -
J gene: TRBJ1-2
V gene: TRBV15
D gene: -
CDR3 protein: CATSRDYSLGRSYGYTF
CDR3 DNA: TGTGCCACCAGCAGAGATTACTCCCTCGGAAGGTCCTATGGCTACACCTTC

clone size: -
J gene: TRBJ2-7
V gene: TRBV2
D gene: TRBD2
CDR3 protein: CASSEGTSGSYEQYF
CDR3 DNA: TGTGCCAGCAGTGAGGGGACTAGCGGATCGTACGAGCAGTACTTC

clone size: few
J gene: TRBJ2-7
V gene: TRBV7-9
D gene: -
CDR3 protein: CASSPEEGWGYEQYF
CDR3 DNA: TGTGCCAGCAGCCCAGAGGAGGGCTGGGGATACGAGCAGTACTTC

clone size: -
J gene: TRBJ2-2
V gene: TRBV7-6
D gene: -
CDR3 protein: CASSFLNGSLNTGELFF
CDR3 DNA: TGTGCCAGCAGCTTTCTAAACGGGAGCCTAAACACCGGGGAGCTGTTTTTT

clone size: -
J gene: TRBJ2-1
V gene: TRBV7-9
D gene: TRBD2
CDR3 protein: CASSTASGSSYNEQFF
CDR3 DNA: TGTGCCAGCAGCACCGCTAGCGGGAGCTCCTACAATGAGCAGTTCTTC

clone size: -
J gene: TRBJ1-3
V gene: TRBV7-9
D gene: -
CDR3 protein: CASSLDPFSGNTIYF
CDR3 DNA: TGTGCCAGCAGCTTAGACCCGTTCTCTGGAAACACCATATATTTT

clone size: -
J gene: TRBJ1-1
V gene: TRBV28
D gene: TRBD1
CDR3 protein: CASSSDRAPRGTEAFF
CDR3 DNA: TGTGCCAGCAGTTCCGACAGGGCCCCTCGTGGCACTGAAGCTTTCTTT

clone size: -
J gene: TRBJ2-7
V gene: TRBV7-9
D gene: TRBD2
CDR3 protein: CASSFAGALYEQYF
CDR3 DNA: TGTGCCAGCAGCTTCGCGGGAGCTCTATACGAGCAGTACTTC

clone size: -
J gene: TRBJ1-1
V gene: TRBV4-1
D gene: -
CDR3 protein: CASSQVDWGTEAFF
CDR3 DNA: TGCGCCAGCAGCCAGGTGGACTGGGGCACTGAAGCTTTCTTT

clone size: few
J gene: TRBJ2-7
V gene: TRBV6-5
D gene: -
CDR3 protein: CASSYRGGLPYEQYF
CDR3 DNA: TGTGCCAGCAGTTACCGAGGGGGTTTGCCTTACGAGCAGTACTTC

clone size: few
J gene: TRBJ2-2
V gene: TRBV5-1
D gene: -
CDR3 protein: CASSLRGWTGELFF
CDR3 DNA: TGCGCCAGCAGCTTGAGGGGCTGGACCGGGGAGCTGTTTTTT

clone size: -
J gene: TRBJ2-1
V gene: TRBV7-3
D gene: -
CDR3 protein: CASSFRGGEQFF
CDR3 DNA: TGTGCCAGCAGCTTTAGGGGGGGTGAGCAGTTCTTC